The clone carrying this TCR beta chain showed up just once. Its antigen is not known. The CDR3 loop spans 15 amino acids. Germline V gene lookup returns CDR1 MDHEN and CDR2 SYDVKM. Trimming removed 5 bases from V and 0 bases from J, with 13 bases in between. This record comes from a study of vaccination and CD4 T cells after COVID-19. The study sequenced cultured CD4+ T cell DNA using the Oncomine TCR Beta short-read assay. TCRdb reprocessed the PCR reads with MiXCR, giving one entry per CDR3 protein. The sample comprises about 13,000 distinct CDR3 sequences, 79% of which are singletons, and about 28% rests with the top ten. The sample's treatment: approximately nine-day PBMC culture with coronavirus spike peptide pools or control peptides (ViraFEST assay).

The TCR comes from a human donor who had recovered from COVID-19. This chain links TRBV28 with TRBJ1-1, with a weak D call TRBD1 (5 bases). The sequenced material came from CD4+ T cells from blood, cultured in vitro. The DNA for the CDR3 is TGTGCCAGCAGTCCCACCGACAGACTGAACACTGAAGCTTTCTTT. As protein: CASSPTDRLNTEAFF.